The next 27 T cell receptor beta chains were all read from a single sample in a study of PD-1 blockade in classical Hodgkin lymphoma. Method: immunoSEQ multiplex PCR; TCRdb's copy keeps in-frame clones and lacks some. The sample includes some 26,000 clones, approximately 79% of them seen just once. The time point denotes: cycle 4 day 1 (C4D1), after about 6 weeks of nivolumab. All trial patients relapsed after autologous stem cell transplantation. From thawed PBMCs, CD4+ T cells were purified using magnetic negative selection. The specimen was CD4+ T cells from blood, collected before the fourth cycle of nivolumab. These receptors all stem from a human donor with classical Hodgkin lymphoma.

This clone was counted a single time. The chain joins TRBV5-6 to TRBJ2-5, with D tentatively TRBD1 or TRBD2 (6 bases each). Deletions cut 0 bases from V and 8 bases from J, with 14 bases between. This CDR3 has 14 residues. CDR1 and CDR2 (germline): SGHDT, YYEEEE. The CDR3 loop is CASSLEGGGRTQYF. CDR3 DNA sequence: TGTGCCAGCAGCTTGGAGGGGGGTGGCCGAACCCAGTACTTC.

V usage is TRBV18 and J usage is TRBJ2-2; maybe TRBD2 (5 bases). CDR1 is KGHSH and CDR2 is LQKENI in the germline V gene. The germline V and J ends were trimmed by 5 bases and 0 bases, with 10 bases remaining between them. The CDR3 extends over 15 amino acids. DNA of the CDR3: TGTGCCAGCTCAAGGGCGGAGGCGAACACCGGGGAGCTGTTTTTT. It specifies CASSRAEANTGELFF.

This clone came up a few times. The genes are TRBV5-1 and TRBJ2-3; 8 nucleotides line up with TRBD1. CDR3 size: 16 residues. Germline V gene sequence: CDR1 SGHRS, CDR2 YFSETQ. The V and J ends lost 0 bases and 6 bases, in that order; junction bases with no gene match: 9. CDR3 region: CASSLDGQGGTDTQYF. CDR3 nucleotides: TGCGCCAGCAGCTTGGATGGACAGGGTGGTACGGATACGCAGTATTTT.

The J gene is TRBJ1-2, the V gene TRBV6-6; D might be TRBD1 (6 bases). The V end was cut by 2 bases, the J end by 10 bases, with 20 bases between. CDR3 length: 15 amino acids. From germline, CDR1 is MNHNY and CDR2 SVGAGI (reference sequence). DNA of the CDR3: TGTGCCAGCAGTTACACGATCACTCCAGGGGATGACTACACCTTC. Its protein is CASSYTITPGDDYTF.

This rearrangement joins TRBV10-3 to TRBJ2-7; D may be TRBD2 (6 bases). The CDR3 contains 13 residues. V was clipped by 6 bases and J by 2 bases, with 11 bases between them. Germline V gene data show CDR1 as ENHRY and CDR2 as SYGVKD. DNA for the CDR3: TGTGCCATCAGGGAGACTAGTCCCTACGAGCAGTACTTC. It specifies CAIRETSPYEQYF.

The CDR3 region has the DNA TGTGCCAGCAGTGAAGAGGGACAGGGGGCCGCTGAAGCTTTCTTT. Translating gives CASSEEGQGAAEAFF. The J gene is TRBJ1-1, the V gene TRBV2; 12 bases fit TRBD1. The CDR3 is 15 residues long. The germline CDR1 and CDR2 sequences are SNHLY and FYNNEI. The trim removed 1 base at V and 6 bases at J, leaving 3 bases unmatched. The whole variable domain, filled in from reference TRBV2 and TRBJ1-1, reads EPEVTQTPSHQVTQMGQEVILRCVPISNHLYFYWYRQILGQKVEFLVSFYNNEISEKSEIFDDQFSVERPDGSNFTLKIRSTKLEDSAMYFCASSEEGQGAAEAFFGQGTRLTVV.

The chain couples TRBV11-3 to TRBJ2-1; 11 bases match TRBD2. The CDR3 has 16 amino acids. Germline lookup yields CDR1 SGHNT and CDR2 YENEEA. J lost 6 bases, V lost 2 bases, and 6 bases had no gene match. CDR3 nucleotide sequence: TGTGCCAGCAGCTTAATGACCGGACTAGCGGGCAATGAGCAGTTCTTC. Protein product: CASSLMTGLAGNEQFF. Full variable domain (rest looked up from reference TRBV11-3 and TRBJ2-1): EAGVVQSPRYKIIEKKQPVAFWCNPISGHNTLYWYLQNLGQGPELLIRYENEEAVDDSQLPKDRFSAERLKGVDSTLKIQPAELGDSAVYLCASSLMTGLAGNEQFFGPGTRLTVL.

This clone appeared a few times. This chain joins TRBV5-5 and TRBJ2-7; D not certain. V gave up 10 bases and J gave up 0 bases, with 14 bases separating them. The CDR3 has 13 amino acids. Germline values: CDR1 SGHKS, CDR2 YYEKEE (reference sequence). The CDR3 sequence is CAPGRVFSYEQYF. Written as DNA, the CDR3 is TGTGCCCCCGGCCGGGTTTTCTCCTACGAGCAGTACTTC.

The V gene is TRBV28, the J gene TRBJ2-3, with TRBD2 identical over 8 bases. V shed 4 bases and J 0 bases; nucleotides not matched to a gene: 3. The CDR3 spans 15 residues. In germline, CDR1 is MDHEN, CDR2 SYDVKM. The CDR3: CASSSASGSTDTQYF. CDR3 nucleotide sequence: TGTGCCAGCAGTTCGGCTAGCGGGAGCACAGATACGCAGTATTTT.

The chain has TRBV28 and TRBJ1-2; perhaps TRBD1 as D (5 bases). In germline, CDR1 is MDHEN, CDR2 SYDVKM. The CDR3 spans 12 residues. The V gene lost 11 bases and the J gene lost 7 bases, with 17 bases spanning the gap. CDR3 loop: CASGRPGAGYTF. The CDR3 DNA is TGTGCCTCGGGACGCCCCGGGGCTGGCTACACCTTC.

The chain combines TRBV6-4 with TRBJ2-1; possibly TRBD2 for D (6 bases). Trimming took 0 bases from V and 6 from J, leaving 15 bases between them. The CDR3 extends over 16 amino acids. The germline CDR1 and CDR2 sequences are MRHNA and SNTAGT. This CDR3 is CASSDSDRGSGNEQFF. DNA of the CDR3: TGTGCCAGCAGTGACTCGGATCGTGGTAGCGGCAATGAGCAGTTCTTC.

This clone appeared a few times. J is TRBJ2-7 and V is TRBV5-1; the D gene is possibly TRBD1 (6 bases). V lost 4 bases and J lost 4, with 12 bases in between. This CDR3 comprises 13 residues. Germline V gene sequence: CDR1 SGHRS, CDR2 YFSETQ. Here the CDR3 reads CASSPVTGYEQYF. CDR3 nucleotides: TGCGCCAGCAGCCCGGTGACAGGATACGAGCAGTACTTC.

This rearrangement joins TRBV5-4 to TRBJ2-5; D gene unclear. Germline V CDR1 and CDR2: SGHNT, YYREEE (reference sequence). The CDR3 has 13 residues. The V end lost 4 bases, the J end lost 4 bases, and 11 bases lay between the germline ends. The CDR3 sequence is CASSIGSGETQYF. The CDR3 nucleotides are TGTGCCAGCAGCATAGGATCGGGAGAGACCCAGTACTTC.

The chain links TRBV27 to TRBJ1-4, with 11 positions matching TRBD1. The CDR3 sequence is 17 residues long. In germline, CDR1 is MNHEY, CDR2 SMNVEV (reference sequence). The ends lost 7 bases at V and 0 bases at J; junction bases unmatched: 7. CDR3: CASTRTGGLSTNEKLFF. DNA for the CDR3: TGTGCCAGCACCAGGACAGGGGGCCTCTCAACTAATGAAAAACTGTTTTTT.

The V and J genes are TRBV10-3 and TRBJ1-1; tentatively, D is TRBD1 (5 bases). Per the germline V gene, CDR1 is ENHRY and CDR2 is SYGVKD. The V and J ends lost 10 bases and 2 bases respectively, with 17 bases between them. This CDR3 region has 14 residues. The CDR3 sequence: CATRISQANTEAFF. The CDR3 DNA is TGTGCCACACGCATCTCACAGGCCAACACTGAAGCTTTCTTT.

J is TRBJ1-3 and V is TRBV19; a possible D gene is TRBD1 (5 bases). Germline CDR1 LNHDA, CDR2 SQIVND (reference sequence). CDR3 length: 16 amino acids. V was clipped by 3 bases and J by 0 bases, with 12 bases between them. The CDR3 bases are TGTGCCAGTAGTATTCTGCAGGGATCCTCTGGAAACACCATATATTTT. As protein: CASSILQGSSGNTIYF.

A few counts support this clone. The V gene is TRBV4-2, the J gene TRBJ1-6; no reliable D call. The CDR3 has 14 residues. CDR1 and CDR2 (germline): LGHNA, YNFKEQ. Trimming removed 0 bases from V and 7 bases from J, with 7 bases in between. CDR3 sequence reads: CASSQEAWNSPLHF. The CDR3 nucleotides read TGTGCCAGCAGCCAAGAGGCGTGGAATTCACCCCTCCACTTT.

This clone was detected only once. The chain combines TRBV7-3 with TRBJ1-5; tentative D call: TRBD1 (5 bases). Trimming cost V 6 bases and J 7 bases, with 16 bases left between them. Germline-derived CDR1 and CDR2 are SGHTA and FQGTGA. This CDR3 contains 14 residues. CDR3 DNA sequence: TGTGCCAGCAGTCCGGGACCGGGCTACCAGCCCCAGCATTTT. It specifies CASSPGPGYQPQHF.

The chain couples TRBV5-1 to TRBJ2-2; 9 positions agree with TRBD1. Trimming removed 3 bases from V and 7 bases from J; junction bases left unmatched: 4. The germline gives CDR1 SGHRS, CDR2 YFSETQ. This CDR3 is 14 amino acids long. Written as DNA, the CDR3 is TGCGCCAGCAGCTCAGGACAGGGGTTCGGGGAGCTGTTTTTT. Translated: CASSSGQGFGELFF.

This clone was seen more than once but under ten times. V usage is TRBV18 and J usage is TRBJ1-2; D might be TRBD1 (5 bases). V gave up 2 bases and J gave up 4 bases, with 11 bases separating them. The CDR3 spans 14 residues. Germline CDR1 reads KGHSH; CDR2 reads LQKENI. The CDR3 DNA sequence: TGTGCCAGCTCACCAGAGGGGCTAAGCTATGGCTACACCTTC. The encoded protein is CASSPEGLSYGYTF.

The chain is built from TRBV5-1 and TRBJ1-1; D possibly corresponds to TRBD1 (5 bases). Germline V CDR1 and CDR2: SGHRS, YFSETQ. This CDR3 region has 15 residues. Trimming pared 0 bases from V and 4 bases from J, leaving 13 bases between. In DNA, the CDR3 is TGCGCCAGCAGCTTGGCTCGGGGCGCGGGCACTGAAGCTTTCTTT. Encoded protein: CASSLARGAGTEAFF.

This chain uses TRBV2 with TRBJ2-7; D is perhaps TRBD1 (6 bases). The germline V gene encodes CDR1 SNHLY and CDR2 FYNNEI. This CDR3 comprises 14 residues. V gave up 6 bases and J gave up 5 bases, with 17 bases separating them. CDR3: CASRLAGQFNEQYF. The CDR3 DNA is TGTGCCAGCAGGCTCGCAGGACAGTTCAACGAGCAGTACTTC.

V is TRBV30 and J is TRBJ1-5, with a weak D call TRBD1 (5 bases). Trimming stripped 5 bases from V and 11 bases from J, with 13 bases between. The CDR3 has 11 residues. CDR1 and CDR2 (germline): GTSNPN, SVGIG (reference sequence). The CDR3 DNA is TGTGCCTGGGACAACGGGGGAGCCCAGCATTTT. Amino acids: CAWDNGGAQHF.

This sequence joins TRBV19 and TRBJ2-7; 7 bases map to TRBD1. V was pared by 4 bases and J by 5 bases, with 8 bases of the junction left unmatched. The CDR3 covers 14 residues. The germline V gene encodes CDR1 LNHDA and CDR2 SQIVND (reference sequence). CDR3 DNA: TGTGCCAGTAGTAAGCAGGGGGTTCGGGACGAGCAGTACTTC. This sequence encodes CASSKQGVRDEQYF. Supplemented by reference TRBV19 and TRBJ2-7, the full variable domain reads DGGITQSPKYLFRKEGQNVTLSCEQNLNHDAMYWYRQDPGQGLRLIYYSQIVNDFQKGDIAEGYSVSREKKESFPLTVTSAQKNPTAFYLCASSKQGVRDEQYFGPGTRLTVT.

Details on this clone: The same CDR3 is also encoded by other DNA sequences in this sample. In DNA, the CDR3 is TGTGCCAGCAGCCCAAACAGGGACTACGAGCAGTACTTC. Translating it yields CASSPNRDYEQYF. The V and J genes are TRBV7-9 and TRBJ2-7; TRBD1 might be the D (6 bases). Per germline, CDR1 SEHNR and CDR2 FQNEAQ (reference sequence). The CDR3 length is 13 residues. V lost 5 bases, J lost 3 bases, and 11 bases lay in between.

The genes are TRBV2 and TRBJ2-7, with D perhaps TRBD1 (6 bases). This CDR3 region has 16 residues. Germline-derived CDR1 and CDR2 are SNHLY and FYNNEI. V lost 4 bases to trimming and J lost 0 bases, with 16 bases between them. The CDR3 here is CASSAVSTGSSYEQYF. CDR3 DNA: TGTGCCAGCAGTGCAGTTAGTACAGGGAGCTCCTACGAGCAGTACTTC.

The CDR3 DNA is TGTGCCAGCAGCTTTATGGGCGCAGATACGCAGTATTTT. It yields the protein CASSFMGADTQYF. The chain couples TRBV7-9 to TRBJ2-3; D is uncertain. V lost 3 bases and J lost 4, with 8 bases in between. This CDR3 has 13 amino acids. In germline, CDR1 is SEHNR, CDR2 FQNEAQ (reference sequence).